This record concerns one T cell receptor beta chain sequence. Its antigen is not identified. The data are from a study of T cell responses to AZD1222 COVID-19 vaccine. Study-wide context: Researchers grouped second doses given at about 4 or about 12 weeks into one pool. Notes on the study in general: In a largely white British group with more females than males, clonal diversity was possibly underestimated. Within unmutated variant regions lay the reported targets of nearly half of spike-specific TCRs.

Assay used: immunoSEQ multiplex PCR; TCRdb lists only in-frame clones, some missing. The table includes some 170,000 clones, around 90% detected once. Looked up from germline, CDR1 is LGHDT and CDR2 is YNNKEL (reference sequence). The CDR3 length is 15 residues. V gave up 2 bases and J gave up 6 bases; unmatched junction bases: 8. The V and J genes are TRBV3-1 (or the pseudogene TRBV3-2) and TRBJ1-2; 8 bases map to TRBD1. This receptor was obtained from an adult in good health. The material was peripheral blood, obtained on day 0 of AZD1222 vaccination. This CDR3 is CASSQPLTGGHGYTF. The CDR3 nucleotides read TGTGCCAGCAGCCAACCATTAACAGGGGGTCATGGCTACACCTTC.